This entry features one TCR beta chain sequence. CDR1 SGHAT and CDR2 FQNNGV come from the germline V gene. This CDR3 comprises 16 residues. The V end was cut by 4 bases, the J end by 5 bases, with 21 bases between. The data are from a study of control samples from healthy donors and cancer patients. Clones were read by immunoSEQ multiplex PCR, and TCRdb kept only the in-frame ones, dropping some. This table holds 130,000 to 150,000 clones, around 90% found once. The sequence was obtained from a man younger than 40 in good health. The sample was blood. The chain couples TRBV11-2 to TRBJ2-7; TRBD1 is a possible D gene (6 bases). CDR3 nucleotide sequence: TGTGCCAGCAGCTCGGACCAAGGCAGGGGAATAAACGAGCAGTACTTC. As protein: CASSSDQGRGINEQYF.